This T cell receptor (beta chain) was retrieved from a study of post-analysis software for immune sequencing data. Study as a whole: Disease trajectories encompassed relapsing-remitting, secondary progressive and progressive-relapsing multiple sclerosis. General study points: Normalized Chao1 diversity was significantly lower in multiple sclerosis patients than in controls. Compared with controls, patients had more of roughly 5 TRBV segments, including TRBV5-6, TRBV5-1 and TRBV20-1.

Sequencing libraries made from TCR beta cDNA carried unique molecular identifiers. A population of about 1 to 11 million T cells gave rise to around 530,000 cDNA molecules. TCRdb independently ran MiXCR on the PCR reads; one entry per CDR3 protein. This sample has fewer than 850,000 distinct CDR3 sequences; 30% occur once, and the top ten carry more than 0.55%. This clonotype was counted between two and nine times. Its target is unknown. V shed 1 base, J shed 4 bases, and the junction held 4 bases outside the gene matches. Germline V CDR1 and CDR2: KGHSH, LQKENI. The CDR3 is 16 amino acids. This rearrangement joins TRBV18 to TRBJ2-1; TRBD2 matches at 10 bases. This receptor was identified in a girl aged 10 to 17 with multiple sclerosis. The source material was blood. The CDR3 DNA follows: TGTGCCAGCTCACCACTAGCGGGAGGAGGTTACAATGAGCAGTTCTTC. This gives the protein CASSPLAGGGYNEQFF.